This TCR beta chain is drawn from a study of T cell changes during pregnancy in multiple sclerosis. TCRdb's table, derived via immunoSEQ multiplex PCR, lists solely in-frame clones and lacks some. The sample lists 89,000 or so clones; approximately 91% were seen once. This CDR3 contains 14 residues. CDR1 is MDHEN, CDR2 SYDVKM, per germline. The clonotype was recovered from a female donor in good health, serving as a control in a pregnancy study. Some clones in this sample may be carry-over from other donors' samples. This chain joins TRBV28 and TRBJ2-5; perhaps TRBD1 as D (5 bases). The J call is doubtful: the DNA matches TRBJ2-7 better. This material consisted of PBMCs, taken in the first trimester of pregnancy. The CDR3 DNA reads TGTGCCAGCAGTTGGGGCGGACCGTCTTACGAGCAGTACTTC. Protein product: CASSWGGPSYEQYF.